Described below is a single T cell receptor beta chain sequence and its context. Its antigen is unidentified. The sample comes from a study of CD8+CD57+ T cells in acquired aplastic anemia. Whole-study results and caveats: Patients showed no significant difference from controls in CD8+ Simpson's diversity.

CDR3 length: 14 residues. Germline CDR1 reads SGHVS; CDR2 reads FNYEAQ. J lost 1 base, V lost 11 bases, and 5 bases had no gene match. Genomic DNA provided the template from which TCR beta VDJ and CDR3 profiles were obtained. One entry per CDR3 protein results from TCRdb running MiXCR on the reads. The sample yields about 190,000 distinct CDR3 sequences, approximately 50% seen once. The receptor was isolated from a human donor in good health, serving as a control. What was sequenced was sorted CD4+, CD8+, or CD8+CD57+ T cells (not recorded which) from PBMCs. The genes are TRBV7-6 and TRBJ1-6, with 7 bases that match TRBD1. CDR3: CARQGSSYNSPLHF. CDR3 bases: TGTGCCCGACAGGGATCGTCCTATAATTCACCCCTCCACTTT.